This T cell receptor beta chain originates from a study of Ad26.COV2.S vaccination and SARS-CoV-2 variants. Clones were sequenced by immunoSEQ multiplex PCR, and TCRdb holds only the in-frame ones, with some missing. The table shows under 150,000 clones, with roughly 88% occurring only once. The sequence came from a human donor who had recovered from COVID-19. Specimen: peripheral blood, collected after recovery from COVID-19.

The CDR3: CASSLRGGTDTQYF. In DNA form, the CDR3 reads TGTGCCAGCAGCTTGCGGGGGGGCACAGATACGCAGTATTTT. The rearrangement joins TRBV5-8 to TRBJ2-3, with 7 positions matching TRBD2. V shed 1 base, J shed 1 base, and the junction held 0 bases outside the gene matches. Germline V gene lookup returns CDR1 SGHTS and CDR2 YDEGEE. The CDR3 extends over 14 amino acids.